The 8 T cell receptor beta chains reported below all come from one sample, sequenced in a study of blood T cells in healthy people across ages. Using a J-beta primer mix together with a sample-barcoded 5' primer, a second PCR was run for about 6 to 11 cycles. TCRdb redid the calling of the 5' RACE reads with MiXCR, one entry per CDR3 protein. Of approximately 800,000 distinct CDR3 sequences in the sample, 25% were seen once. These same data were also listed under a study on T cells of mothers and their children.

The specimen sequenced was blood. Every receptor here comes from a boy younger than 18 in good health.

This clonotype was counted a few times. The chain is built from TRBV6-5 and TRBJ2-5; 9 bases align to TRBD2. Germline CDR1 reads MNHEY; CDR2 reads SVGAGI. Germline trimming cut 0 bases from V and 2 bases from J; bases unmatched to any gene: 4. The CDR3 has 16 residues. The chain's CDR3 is CASSYSGGRAQETQYF. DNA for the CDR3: TGTGCCAGCAGTTACTCGGGCGGGAGGGCACAAGAGACCCAGTACTTC.

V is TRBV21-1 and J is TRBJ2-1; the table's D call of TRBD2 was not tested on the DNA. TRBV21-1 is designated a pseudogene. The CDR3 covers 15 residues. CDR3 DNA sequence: TGTGCCAGCAGCAAAGTTTCCAGGGAATATCATGAGCAGTTCTTC. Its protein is CASSKVSREYHEQFF.

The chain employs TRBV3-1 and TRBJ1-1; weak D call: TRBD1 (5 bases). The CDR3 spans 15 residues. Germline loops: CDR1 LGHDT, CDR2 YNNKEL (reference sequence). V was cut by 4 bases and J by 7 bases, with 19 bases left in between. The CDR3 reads CASSLGAGAGGEAFF. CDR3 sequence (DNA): TGTGCCAGCAGCCTGGGCGCTGGGGCGGGCGGTGAAGCTTTCTTT.

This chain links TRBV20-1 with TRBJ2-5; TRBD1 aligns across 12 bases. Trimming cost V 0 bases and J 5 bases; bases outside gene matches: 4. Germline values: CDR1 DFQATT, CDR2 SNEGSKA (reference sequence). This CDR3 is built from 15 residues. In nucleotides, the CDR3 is TGCAGTGCTAGAGAGGGACAGGGGGCAGATGAGACCCAGTACTTC. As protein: CSAREGQGADETQYF.

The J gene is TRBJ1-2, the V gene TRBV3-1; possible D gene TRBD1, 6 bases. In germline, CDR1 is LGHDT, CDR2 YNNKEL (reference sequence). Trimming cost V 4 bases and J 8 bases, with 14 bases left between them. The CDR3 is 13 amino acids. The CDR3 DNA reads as TGTGCCAGCAGCCCACAGGGTGAGGAGGGCTACACCTTC. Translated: CASSPQGEEGYTF.

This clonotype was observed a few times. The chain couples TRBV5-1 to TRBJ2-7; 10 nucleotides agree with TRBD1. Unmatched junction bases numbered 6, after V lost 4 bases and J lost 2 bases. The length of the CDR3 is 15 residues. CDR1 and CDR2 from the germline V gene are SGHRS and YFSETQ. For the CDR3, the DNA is TGCGCCAGCAGCCAAGCAGACAGGGGGCCCTACGAGCAGTACTTC. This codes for CASSQADRGPYEQYF. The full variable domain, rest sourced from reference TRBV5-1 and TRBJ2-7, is KAGVTQTPRYLIKTRGQQVTLSCSPISGHRSVSWYQQTPGQGLQFLFEYFSETQRNKGNFPGRFSGRQFSNSRSEMNVSTLELGDSALYLCASSQADRGPYEQYFGPGTRLTVT.

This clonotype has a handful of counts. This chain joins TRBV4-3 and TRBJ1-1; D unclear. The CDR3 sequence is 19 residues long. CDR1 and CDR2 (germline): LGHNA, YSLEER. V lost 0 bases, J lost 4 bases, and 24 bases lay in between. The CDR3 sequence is CASSQEVPKASLGFTEAFF. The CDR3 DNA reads TGCGCCAGCAGCCAAGAAGTCCCAAAAGCCTCTCTGGGGTTCACTGAAGCTTTCTTT.

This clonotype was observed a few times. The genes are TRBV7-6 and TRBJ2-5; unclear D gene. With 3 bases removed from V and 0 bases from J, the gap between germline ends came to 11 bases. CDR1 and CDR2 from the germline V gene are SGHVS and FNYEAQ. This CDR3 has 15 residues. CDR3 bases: TGTGCCAGCAGCTTTGACACCGGTGACCAAGAGACCCAGTACTTC. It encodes CASSFDTGDQETQYF.